This TCR beta chain comes out of a study of shared clonotypes between healthy human individuals. Overall study: CD4 naive and memory got three plates each, CD8 naive two, CD8 memory one. Findings and caveats of the study: Sorted-subset sequencing was shown by rarefaction to be incomplete despite large depth.

Selected positively for CCR7 and CD45RO-negative, naive CD8 cells excluded terminally differentiated effector memory CD45RA+ cells. All donors were healthy HIV-negative adults lacking recent acute infections or vaccinations. This clone has only a few counts. Its antigen is not identified. The CDR3 is 13 amino acids. With 4 bases removed from V and 3 bases from J, the gap between germline ends came to 8 bases. Germline assignment: CDR1 SGHRS and CDR2 YFSETQ. For every subset, genomic DNA was evenly distributed across several immunoSEQ plates. Repertoires were generated with immunoSEQ multiplex PCR, while TCRdb's copy carries only in-frame clones and drops some. The sample yields around 2,000,000 clones, about 94% seen once.

The clonotype comes from a man between 18 and 35 years old in good health. Sequenced sample: naive CD8+ T cells sorted from blood. The rearrangement links TRBV5-1 to TRBJ1-3; D not certain. Here the CDR3 DNA reads TGCGCCAGCAGCGAAGACGGTGGAAACACCATATATTTT. Protein sequence: CASSEDGGNTIYF.